Sequencing of this T cell receptor beta chain was carried out in a study of T-cell memory formation after mild COVID-19. Turning to the study itself: Each donor largely had its own TCR clusters.

Study outcomes and limitations: That cross-reactive memory joined was suggested by some responding clones appearing in pre-infection memory.

V lost 3 bases, J lost 6 bases, and 9 bases lay in between. Looked up from germline, CDR1 is DFQATT and CDR2 is SNEGSKA (reference sequence). The CDR3 is 12 amino acids. In the case of this clonotype: Antigen: not known.

5'RACE with constant-segment primers yielded barcoded, UMI-tagged TCR alpha and TCR beta cDNA libraries. One entry per CDR3 protein results from TCRdb running MiXCR on the 5' RACE reads. The sample holds tens of thousands of distinct CDR3 sequences, approximately 15% seen once. The clonotype originates from an adult woman who had mild COVID-19 (a few samples of this study predate the infection). Cell type and time point are not known. Material for sequencing was PBMCs or a T cell subset sorted from them (not recorded which). The V and J genes are TRBV20-1 and TRBJ1-5; D remains ambiguous. The CDR3 DNA follows: TGCAGTGCTAGTGAAGATCTTCAGCCCCAGCATTTT. The encoded protein is CSASEDLQPQHF.